Following are 15 T cell receptor beta chains from one sample sequenced in a study of shared clonotypes between healthy human individuals. Sequencing was performed with immunoSEQ multiplex PCR; in TCRdb, only in-frame clones are kept and a portion is missing. This table has over a million clones, approximately 80% appearing once. The material sequenced was memory CD4+ T cells from PBMCs. Subset of the sample: CD45RA-negative fraction. The source is a man in his late teens or twenties in good health. Some clones in this sample may be carry-over from other donors' samples.

The chain combines TRBV5-6 with TRBJ1-3; D unclear. The length of the CDR3 is 13 residues. CDR1 is SGHDT, CDR2 YYEEEE, per germline. V lost 0 bases, J lost 5 bases, and 6 bases lay in between. For the CDR3, the DNA is TGTGCCAGCAGCTTGGCGGGGAGAAACACCATATATTTT. This codes for CASSLAGRNTIYF.

The rearrangement uses TRBV5-5 and TRBJ1-3; a possible D gene is TRBD1 (5 bases). Germline V gives CDR1 SGHKS, CDR2 YYEKEE (reference sequence). V dropped 4 bases and J dropped 4 bases, with 15 bases sitting between them. This CDR3 region has 15 residues. The CDR3 loop reads CASSQESGDGNTIYF. CDR3 nucleotides: TGTGCCAGCAGCCAAGAGTCCGGGGACGGAAACACCATATATTTT.

This chain uses TRBV2 with TRBJ1-3; D unclear. The CDR3 extends over 13 amino acids. Germline CDR1 is SNHLY and CDR2 is FYNNEI. Trimming cost V 6 bases and J 6 bases, with 12 bases left between them. CDR3 protein: CASSDSPVNTIYF. The CDR3 coding sequence is TGTGCCAGCAGCGATTCACCAGTAAACACCATATATTTT.

The chain employs TRBV29-1 and TRBJ2-7; 10 positions agree with TRBD1. Per the germline V gene, CDR1 is SQVTM and CDR2 is ANQGSEA. The junction had 9 bases not matched to a gene; V was cut back by 0 bases and J by 4 bases. The CDR3 length is 16 residues. The CDR3 sequence is CSVEEYKGQGSYEQYF. DNA for the CDR3: TGCAGCGTTGAAGAATATAAGGGACAGGGGTCTTACGAGCAGTACTTC.

The J gene is TRBJ1-1, the V gene TRBV11-3; TRBD1 might be the D (5 bases). CDR1 and CDR2 (germline): SGHNT, YENEEA. Trimming took 9 bases from V and 5 from J, leaving 13 bases between them. The CDR3 has 12 amino acids. The CDR3 DNA follows: TGTGCCAGTTCCAGGGAGGGTACTGAAGCTTTCTTT. It encodes CASSREGTEAFF.

This clone was seen a handful of times. Additional DNA sequences in this sample encode the identical CDR3. The V gene is TRBV5-1, the J gene TRBJ2-5; no clear D. Germline CDR1 and CDR2: SGHRS and YFSETQ. Trimming removed 0 bases from V and 1 base from J, with 7 bases in between. This CDR3 region has 14 residues. The CDR3, as DNA: TGCGCCAGCAGCTTGGTCCCGGGCCAAGAGACCCAGTACTTC. The encoded protein is CASSLVPGQETQYF.

The chain couples TRBV28 to TRBJ2-4; D is uncertain. The germline V gene encodes CDR1 MDHEN and CDR2 SYDVKM. The CDR3 sequence is 14 residues long. Deletions cut 6 bases from V and 0 bases from J, with 9 bases between. CDR3 nucleotides: TGTGCCAGCAGCCAAGAGCTAGCCAAAAACATTCAGTACTTC. It translates to CASSQELAKNIQYF.

This clone showed up just once. The V gene is TRBV4-2, the J gene TRBJ1-5; D might be TRBD1 (5 bases). The germline V and J ends were trimmed by 3 bases and 5 bases, with 14 bases remaining between them. Per germline, CDR1 LGHNA and CDR2 YNFKEQ. The CDR3 has 15 amino acids. The CDR3 DNA is TGTGCCAGCAGCCAGTACCCAGGGATGGATCAGCCCCAGCATTTT. Encoded protein: CASSQYPGMDQPQHF.

J is TRBJ2-1 and V is TRBV30, with unresolved D. The germline V and J ends were trimmed by 2 bases and 0 bases, with 5 bases remaining between them. Germline V gene sequence: CDR1 GTSNPN, CDR2 SVGIG (reference sequence). CDR3 length equals 13 residues. The chain's CDR3 is CAWSPHSYNEQFF. The DNA of the CDR3 is TGTGCCTGGAGTCCTCACTCCTACAATGAGCAGTTCTTC.

This chain connects TRBV19 to TRBJ1-1, with D uncertain. CDR1 is LNHDA and CDR2 is SQIVND in the germline V gene (reference sequence). The CDR3 has 15 residues. With 4 bases removed from V and 6 bases from J, the gap between germline ends came to 18 bases. Here the CDR3 reads CASSTTSGGFAEAFF. CDR3 nucleotide sequence: TGTGCCAGTAGTACGACATCGGGAGGGTTTGCTGAAGCTTTCTTT.

DNA of the CDR3: TGCGCCAGCAGCCCGCCGCGAGGACTAGCGTCGGATACGCAGTATTTT. Protein sequence: CASSPPRGLASDTQYF. The chain is built from TRBV5-1 and TRBJ2-3; 9 nucleotides agree with TRBD2. This CDR3 comprises 16 residues. Germline CDR1 reads SGHRS; CDR2 reads YFSETQ. V was clipped by 4 bases and J by 6 bases; unmatched bases: 12.

The chain employs TRBV4-3 and TRBJ2-4; D unresolved. Trimming pared 0 bases from V and 8 bases from J, leaving 17 bases between. CDR1 is LGHNA, CDR2 YSLEER, per germline. The CDR3 contains 16 residues. In nucleotides, the CDR3 is TGCGCCAGCAGCCAAGATCGTGACCCCGCTGGTCACATTCAGTACTTC. Amino acids: CASSQDRDPAGHIQYF.

The V and J genes are TRBV28 and TRBJ2-3; weak D call: TRBD2 (6 bases). V was shortened by 5 bases and J by 2 bases, with 14 bases between the two germline ends. The CDR3 is 15 residues long. Germline CDR1 reads MDHEN; CDR2 reads SYDVKM. Written as DNA, the CDR3 is TGTGCCAGCAGTCCGTTAATAGCGGCCACAGATACGCAGTATTTT. This translates into CASSPLIAATDTQYF.

The chain uses TRBV7-2 and TRBJ2-2; D unresolved. The V end lost 5 bases, the J end lost 5 bases, and 9 bases lay between the germline ends. The CDR3 contains 13 residues. Per the germline V gene, CDR1 is SGHTA and CDR2 is FQGNSA. CDR3 sequence (DNA): TGTGCCAGCAGCCCCGGGTTTACCGGGGAGCTGTTTTTT. Protein sequence: CASSPGFTGELFF.

V and J are TRBV10-3 and TRBJ2-7; weak D call: TRBD1 (8 bases). Trimming took 8 bases from V and 0 from J, leaving 17 bases between them. The CDR3 consists of 15 residues. Germline CDR1 reads ENHRY; CDR2 reads SYGVKD. The CDR3 reads CAIAGGDRNSYEQYF. The DNA for the CDR3 is TGTGCCATCGCTGGGGGGGACAGGAACTCCTACGAGCAGTACTTC.